Listed below are T cell receptor beta chains from one sample, sequenced in a study of beta chain features in type 1 diabetes. The method was immunoSEQ multiplex PCR; TCRdb's version includes in-frame clones alone and lacks a portion of them. The data hold about 740,000 clones, with around 15% observed a single time. Sequenced input: naive CD4+ T cells from blood. The receptors were gathered from a man in his late teens or twenties with type 1 diabetes. Each CDR3 is given with its conserved first and last residue. A D gene is named only where the DNA matches it firmly. Not every row has a clone size; where given, it reads once, few, many or a size class.

D | J | length | size | V | CDR3 | DNA
TRBD1 | TRBJ2-5 | 15 | NA | TRBV11-2 | CASSLVPQGAKTQYF | TGTGCCAGCAGCTTAGTGCCACAGGGGGCAAAGACCCAGTACTTC
TRBD1 | TRBJ2-7 | 15 | few | TRBV27 | CASSWTGQGYYEQYF | TGTGCCAGCAGCTGGACGGGACAGGGGTACTACGAGCAGTACTTC
NA | TRBJ2-7 | 14 | few | TRBV13 | CASSLGGANYEQYF | TGTGCCAGCAGCTTAGGCGGGGCTAACTACGAGCAGTACTTC
NA | TRBJ2-6 | 16 | NA | TRBV30 | CAWSHLGGSGANVLTF | TGTGCCTGGAGTCACCTTGGGGGCTCTGGGGCCAACGTCCTGACTTTC
TRBD1 | TRBJ2-7 | 15 | NA | TRBV28 | CASSPGTGASYEQYF | TGTGCCAGCAGTCCCGGGACAGGGGCATCCTACGAGCAGTACTTC
NA | TRBJ2-5 | 14 | few | TRBV9 | CASSVGKVQETQYF | TGTGCCAGCAGCGTAGGGAAGGTCCAAGAGACCCAGTACTTC
TRBD1 | TRBJ2-5 | 14 | few | TRBV30 | CAWSGGQGPETQYF | TGTGCCTGGAGTGGGGGACAGGGTCCCGAGACCCAGTACTTC
NA | TRBJ2-5 | 15 | NA | TRBV30 | CAWSYLGTLQETQYF | TGTGCCTGGAGTTATTTGGGTACCTTACAAGAGACCCAGTACTTC
NA | TRBJ2-7 | 15 | NA | TRBV7-2 | CASSLTWDGSYEQYF | TGTGCCAGCAGCTTAACCTGGGACGGCTCCTACGAGCAGTACTTC
NA | TRBJ1-1 | 15 | few | TRBV7-2 | CASSLWRVGNTEAFF | TGTGCCAGCAGCTTATGGAGGGTGGGGAACACTGAAGCTTTCTTT
NA | TRBJ1-1 | 11 | NA | TRBV29-1 | CSVGRGTEAFF | TGCAGCGTGGGACGGGGCACTGAAGCTTTCTTT
TRBD1 | TRBJ2-7 | 12 | NA | TRBV25-1 | CASSEATGVKYF | TGTGCCAGCAGTGAAGCGACAGGGGTCAAGTACTTC
NA | TRBJ2-7 | 13 | few | TRBV28 | CASSLGYYYEQYF | TGTGCCAGCAGTTTAGGGTACTACTACGAGCAGTACTTC
NA | TRBJ2-5 | 16 | NA | TRBV7-2 | CASSLDRGTAQETQYF | TGTGCCAGCAGCTTAGACCGGGGGACAGCCCAAGAGACCCAGTACTTC
TRBD2 | TRBJ2-3 | 16 | NA | TRBV7-9 | CASSSRLADMADTQYF | TGTGCCAGCAGCTCCCGACTAGCGGATATGGCAGATACGCAGTATTTT
TRBD1 | TRBJ2-4 | 14 | few | TRBV6-6 | CASSTPGQENIQYF | TGTGCCAGCAGCACCCCGGGACAGGAAAACATTCAGTACTTC
NA | TRBJ2-3 | 13 | few | TRBV4-1 | CASNRPFTDTQYF | TGCGCCAGCAACAGACCCTTCACAGATACGCAGTATTTT
NA | TRBJ2-6 | 15 | NA | TRBV6-6 | CASSYTVSGANVLTF | TGTGCCAGCAGTTACACGGTGTCTGGGGCCAACGTCCTGACTTTC
TRBD1 | TRBJ2-5 | 12 | few | TRBV30 | CAWSRREGQRNF | TGTGCCTGGAGTAGAAGAGAGGGACAGCGTAACTTC
NA | TRBJ1-2 | 13 | few | TRBV2 | CASTYTRGDGYTF | TGTGCCAGCACCTACACGAGGGGAGATGGCTACACCTTC
TRBD1 | TRBJ2-6 | 18 | NA | TRBV19 | CASSIKGQAAYGANVLTF | TGTGCCAGTAGTATTAAGGGACAGGCTGCCTACGGGGCCAACGTCCTGACTTTC
TRBD1 | TRBJ1-6 | 16 | few | TRBV11-2 | CASSSSGGPWNSPLHF | TGTGCCAGCAGCTCGTCAGGGGGCCCGTGGAATTCACCCCTCCACTTT
TRBD2 | TRBJ2-3 | 15 | NA | TRBV18 | CASSPPAGDTDTQYF | TGTGCCAGCTCACCACCAGCGGGGGACACAGATACGCAGTATTTT
NA | TRBJ1-5 | 15 | NA | TRBV28 | CASLFGPNSNQPQHF | TGTGCCAGCTTATTTGGGCCTAATAGCAATCAGCCCCAGCATTTT
NA | TRBJ1-6 | 13 | once | TRBV2 | CASSVTDNSPLHF | TGTGCCAGCAGTGTTACGGATAATTCACCCCTCCACTTT
NA | TRBJ2-5 | 15 | few | TRBV13 | CASSLEVGEVETQYF | TGTGCCAGCAGCTTAGAAGTGGGGGAAGTTGAGACCCAGTACTTC
TRBD2 | TRBJ2-7 | 15 | few | TRBV6-5 | CASRRGLAGAWEQYF | TGTGCCAGCAGGAGAGGACTAGCGGGTGCTTGGGAGCAGTACTTC
NA | TRBJ2-5 | 15 | few | TRBV5-1 | CASSDRHGFVETQYF | TGCGCCAGCAGCGACCGGCACGGGTTCGTCGAGACCCAGTACTTC
NA | TRBJ1-2 | 13 | NA | TRBV21-1 | CASSKDVGGGYTF | TGTGCCAGCAGCAAAGACGTTGGGGGCGGCTACACCTTC
NA | TRBJ2-3 | 14 | NA | TRBV7-8 | CASSSIYPGDTQYF | TGTGCCAGCAGCTCAATATACCCCGGGGATACGCAGTATTTT
NA | TRBJ2-1 | 14 | few | TRBV5-1 | CASRDSSSYNEQFF | TGCGCCAGCCGGGACTCGAGCTCCTACAATGAGCAGTTCTTC
TRBD1 | TRBJ2-1 | 15 | NA | TRBV5-4 | CASSTGTGTYNEQFF | TGTGCCAGCAGCACCGGGACAGGCACCTACAATGAGCAGTTCTTC
NA | TRBJ2-6 | 14 | few | TRBV7-2 | CASSPAAGANVLTF | TGTGCCAGCAGCCCCGCGGCTGGGGCCAACGTCCTGACTTTC
NA | TRBJ2-7 | 15 | few | TRBV13 | CASSPRSYYTYEQYF | TGTGCCAGCAGCCCTCGGTCCTACTATACCTACGAGCAGTACTTC
TRBD2 | TRBJ2-5 | 16 | few | TRBV30 | CAWSSGGPALGGTQYF | TGTGCCTGGAGTAGCGGGGGACCCGCGCTGGGAGGCACCCAGTACTTC
NA | TRBJ2-2 | 14 | NA | TRBV9 | CASSVEGSTGELFF | TGTGCCAGCAGCGTAGAGGGGTCCACCGGGGAGCTGTTTTTT
NA | TRBJ1-2 | 13 | NA | TRBV25-1 | CASSEEYYRGYTF | TGTGCCAGCAGTGAGGAATATTACCGTGGCTACACCTTC
NA | TRBJ2-3 | 15 | few | TRBV15 | CATSRDEGSTDTQYF | TGTGCCACCAGCAGAGATGAGGGGAGCACAGATACGCAGTATTTT
TRBD1 | TRBJ2-3 | 16 | few | TRBV5-4 | CASSLVGQGARDTQYF | TGTGCCAGCAGCTTGGTTGGGCAGGGGGCTAGAGATACGCAGTATTTT
NA | TRBJ1-2 | 16 | NA | TRBV19 | CASSMGSGHPNYGYTF | TGTGCCAGTAGTATGGGGTCAGGGCATCCTAACTATGGCTACACCTTC
NA | TRBJ1-2 | 11 | few | TRBV30 | CAWSASGGHTF | TGTGCCTGGAGTGCCTCCGGGGGACACACCTTC
TRBD1 | TRBJ1-2 | 12 | few | TRBV29-1 | CSIRQGRDGYTF | TGCAGCATACGACAGGGGCGGGATGGCTACACCTTC
NA | TRBJ1-1 | 13 | NA | TRBV14 | CASSLSGYTEAFF | TGTGCCAGCAGCCTATCAGGGTACACTGAAGCTTTCTTT
NA | TRBJ2-7 | 17 | NA | TRBV5-1 | CASSSGTDSLRSYEQYF | TGCGCCAGCAGCTCGGGGACGGATTCCCTTAGATCCTACGAGCAGTACTTC